This T cell receptor (beta chain) emerged from a study of cytomegalovirus exposure and HLA in healthy donors. On the study more broadly: Earlier sequencing of some 180 million T cells yielded roughly 100 million unique TCR beta sequences. Findings and caveats of the study: Previously analyzed data showed that most TCR beta V segments were productive at a frequency of about 87% or about 30%.

The PCR employed 60 Vbeta primers together with 13 Jbeta primers. Authors' data handling: Later work found 74 million or so unique TCR beta chains, with 9 million to 13 million shared. The method was immunoSEQ multiplex PCR; TCRdb's version includes in-frame clones alone and lacks a portion of them. That table furnishes V, J and clone size, whereas the DNA furnished D and trimming. Of hundreds of thousands of clones in the sample, under 80% are singletons; the top ten hold 2% to 2.5%. For this clone: As yet, its antigen is unknown.

V lost 3 bases and J lost 2; bases outside the gene matches: 7. CDR3 length: 15 amino acids. CDR1 is SGHTS and CDR2 is YDEGEE in the germline V gene. V gene TRBV5-8 combines with J gene TRBJ2-5, with 7 bases fitting TRBD1. This clonotype was sampled from a female donor in good health and CMV-seronegative. The specimen was PBMCs. CDR3 protein: CASSYGTAEQETQYF. DNA of the CDR3: TGTGCCAGCAGCTATGGGACAGCCGAGCAAGAGACCCAGTACTTC.